This record looks at one T cell receptor (beta chain) sequence and its context. The antigen remains undetermined. This specimen belongs to a study of shared clonotypes between healthy human individuals. The overall study: Each donor had three CD4 naive, three CD4 memory, two CD8 naive and one CD8 memory plate. Findings and caveats of the study: Donor clonotype sharing was expected to depend on sequencing depth. Non-shared clonotypes were found to have lower generation probabilities than the clonotypes that were shared by all four of the sorted-subset donors.

Measured with immunoSEQ multiplex PCR; TCRdb has only the in-frame clones, and not every one. This table holds a few million clones, just over 90% found once. The CDR3 runs to 15 residues. In germline, CDR1 is KGHSH, CDR2 LQKENI. The ends were cut back, 4 bases at V and 2 bases at J, with 11 bases in the middle. Input material: naive CD4+ T cells from PBMCs. Described subset: CD45RA+ positively selected. This sequence was found in a young man in good health. Some clones in this sample may be carry-over from other donors' samples. The J gene is TRBJ2-2, the V gene TRBV18, with unresolved D. The chain's CDR3 is CASSLPIRNTGELFF. The DNA for the CDR3 is TGTGCCAGCTCACTACCAATCCGAAACACCGGGGAGCTGTTTTTT.